The clone carrying this T cell receptor beta chain was seen at least ten times. Assay: immunoSEQ multiplex PCR; the TCRdb copy retains only in-frame clones and omits some. The sample yields some 150,000 clones, about 82% seen once. These data belong to a study of blood T cell repertoires in COVID-19. CDR3 size: 12 residues. Germline lookup yields CDR1 LNHNV and CDR2 YYDKDF (reference sequence). V was clipped by 8 bases and J by 4 bases, with 11 bases between them. This TCR was sampled from a woman aged 40 to 50 who had recovered from COVID-19. This sequence joins TRBV15 and TRBJ1-2; D uncertain. The sample consisted of PBMCs or T cells enriched from blood (not recorded which). The CDR3, as DNA: TGTGCCACCTCGGAGAGGAGCTATGGCTACACCTTC. Translating gives CATSERSYGYTF.